This T cell receptor beta chain is from a study of T cells expressing NK-cell markers. Looking at the study overall: Source material for TCR beta repertoires consisted of sorted CD3+CD56+NKG2C+, CD3+CD56+NKG2C- and CD3+CD56-NKG2C+ T cells.

Regarding the study as a whole: Five or six donors showed dominant NKG2C+ clonotypes comprising roughly 1.0-7.5% of their CD8+ T cells. Evidence did not settle whether expanded NKG2C+ T cell clones targeted HCMV.

Production of TCR beta cDNA relied on 5'RACE template switching with UMIs. TCRdb reprocessed the 5' RACE reads, with one entry per CDR3 protein and no DNA. Its table records 400,000 to 500,000 distinct CDR3 sequences. Notes on this clonotype: Its matching antigen is unknown.

Germline loops: CDR1 KGHSH, CDR2 LQKENI. The CDR3 sequence is 15 residues long. The TCR was taken from a woman aged 18-69 years in good health. This chain links TRBV18 with TRBJ2-1. Sequencing was performed on blood T cells: a sorted CD56 or NKG2C T cell subset, CD4+ or CD8+ T cells, or bulk PBMC T cells (not recorded which). CDR3: CASSPRSPSRNEQFF. Full variable domain (rest looked up from reference TRBV18 and TRBJ2-1): NAGVMQNPRHLVRRRGQEARLRCSPMKGHSHVYWYRQLPEEGLKFMVYLQKENIIDESGMPKERFSAEFPKEGPSILRIQQVVRGDSAAYFCASSPRSPSRNEQFFGPGTRLTVL.